This TCR beta chain was profiled in a study of T cell repertoires in cytomegalovirus infection. General observations from the study: CMV-specific HLA-C-restricted TCR beta clonotypes dominated the ex vivo response.

Ten or more counts support this clonotype. Antigen unknown. TCRdb processed the reads anew with MiXCR; each CDR3 protein has one entry. The repertoire holds 560,000 or so distinct CDR3 sequences, with about 15% as singletons. Source material: CD8+ T cells from PBMCs. This clonotype originated in a human donor in good health (CMV status not recorded). Some clones in this sample may be carry-over from other donors' samples.

CDR3 amino acids: CASSLGRDGDSPLHF. CDR3 DNA: TGTGCCAGCAGCTTAGGTCGGGACGGGGATTCACCCCTCCACTTT. The genes are TRBV11-2 and TRBJ1-6; D perhaps matches TRBD1 (5 bases). The germline gives CDR1 SGHAT, CDR2 FQNNGV. The CDR3 spans 15 residues. V dropped 1 base and J dropped 8 bases, with 12 bases sitting between them.